The following is a T cell receptor beta chain sequence with its context. This CDR3 has 14 residues. Germline assignment: CDR1 LGHDT and CDR2 YNNKEL (reference sequence). TCRalpha along with TCRbeta cDNA was subjected to two nested PCRs lasting about 16 and 10 cycles. From its re-call of the 5' RACE reads, TCRdb lists each CDR3 protein once, without DNA. The listing contains over 350,000 distinct CDR3 sequences. These data belong to a study of monozygotic twins with inflammatory bowel disease. This clonotype was sampled from a human donor with ulcerative colitis or Crohn's disease, or a healthy co-twin of an affected twin (not recorded which). Sample: blood. This chain uses TRBV3-1 with TRBJ2-7; the D gene TCRdb calls, TRBD2, cannot be checked with no DNA. The CDR3 is CASSQASGGAEQYF.